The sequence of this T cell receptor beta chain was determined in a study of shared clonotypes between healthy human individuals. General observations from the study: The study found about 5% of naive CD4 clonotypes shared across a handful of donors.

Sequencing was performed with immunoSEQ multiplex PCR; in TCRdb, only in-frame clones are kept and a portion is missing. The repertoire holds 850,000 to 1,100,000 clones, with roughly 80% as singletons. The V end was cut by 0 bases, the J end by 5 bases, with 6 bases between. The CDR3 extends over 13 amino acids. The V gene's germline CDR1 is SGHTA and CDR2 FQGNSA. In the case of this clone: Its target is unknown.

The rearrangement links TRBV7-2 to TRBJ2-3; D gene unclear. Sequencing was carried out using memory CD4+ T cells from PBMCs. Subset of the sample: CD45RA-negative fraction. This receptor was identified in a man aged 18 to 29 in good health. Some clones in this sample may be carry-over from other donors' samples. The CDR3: CASSLAPQDTQYF. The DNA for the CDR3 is TGTGCCAGCAGCTTAGCTCCCCAAGATACGCAGTATTTT.